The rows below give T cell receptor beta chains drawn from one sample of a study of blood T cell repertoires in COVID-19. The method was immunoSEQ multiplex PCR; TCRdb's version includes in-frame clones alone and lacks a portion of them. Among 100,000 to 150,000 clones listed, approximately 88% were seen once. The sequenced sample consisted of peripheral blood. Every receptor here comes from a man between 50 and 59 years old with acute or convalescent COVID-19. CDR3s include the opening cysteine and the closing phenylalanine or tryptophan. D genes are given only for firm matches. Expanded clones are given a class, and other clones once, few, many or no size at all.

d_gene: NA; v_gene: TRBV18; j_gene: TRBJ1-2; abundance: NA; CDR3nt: TGTGCCAGCTCACCATCGAGGGTCCTTGGCTACACCTTC; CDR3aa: CASSPSRVLGYTF
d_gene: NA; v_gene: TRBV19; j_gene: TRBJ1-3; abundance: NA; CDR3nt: TGTGCCAGTAGTATGATCTCAGGGAACTCTGGAAACACCATATATTTT; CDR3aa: CASSMISGNSGNTIYF
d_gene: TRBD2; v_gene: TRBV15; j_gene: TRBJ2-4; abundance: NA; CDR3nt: TGTGCCACCAGCGAGATCGGACTAGCGGGAGGACTGACGGACATTCAGTACTTC; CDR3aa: CATSEIGLAGGLTDIQYF
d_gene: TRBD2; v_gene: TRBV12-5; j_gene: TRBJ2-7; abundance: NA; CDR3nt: TGTGCTAGCGGGGGCCGAGCGGGAGTTTCCTCCTACGAGCAGTACTTC; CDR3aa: CASGGRAGVSSYEQYF
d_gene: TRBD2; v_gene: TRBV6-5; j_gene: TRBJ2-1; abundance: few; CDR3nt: TGTGCCACTGCGACTAGCGGATCCTACAATGAGCAGTTCTTC; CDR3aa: CATATSGSYNEQFF
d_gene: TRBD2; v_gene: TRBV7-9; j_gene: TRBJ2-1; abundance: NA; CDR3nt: TGTGCCAGCAGCTTAAGTAGCGGGAGGGGGGTCGATGAGCAGTTCTTC; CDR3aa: CASSLSSGRGVDEQFF
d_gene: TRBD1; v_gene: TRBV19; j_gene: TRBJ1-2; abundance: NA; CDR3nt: TGTGCCAGTAGGGACAGGGGGTTCTATGGCTACACCTTC; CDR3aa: CASRDRGFYGYTF
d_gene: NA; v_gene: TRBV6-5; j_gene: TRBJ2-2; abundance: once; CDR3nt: TGTGCCAGCAGTTACGCACTAAACACCGGGGAGCTGTTTTTT; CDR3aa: CASSYALNTGELFF
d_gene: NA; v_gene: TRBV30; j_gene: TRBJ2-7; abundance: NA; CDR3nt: TGTGCCTGGAGTGTGCCAGGGCAGCCATACGAGCAGTACTTC; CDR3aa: CAWSVPGQPYEQYF
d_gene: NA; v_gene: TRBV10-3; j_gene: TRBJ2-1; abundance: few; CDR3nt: TGTGCCATCAGTGATTTCAGGAACAATGAGCAGTTCTTC; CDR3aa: CAISDFRNNEQFF
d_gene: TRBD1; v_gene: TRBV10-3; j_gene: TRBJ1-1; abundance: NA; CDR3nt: TGTGCCATCAGGGCAACAGGGGGGGTGGCTGAAGCTTTCTTT; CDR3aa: CAIRATGGVAEAFF
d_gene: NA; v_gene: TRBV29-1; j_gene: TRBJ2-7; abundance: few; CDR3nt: TGCAGCGTTGGGAATTACGACAGGAGCTCCTACGAGCAGTACTTC; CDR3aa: CSVGNYDRSSYEQYF
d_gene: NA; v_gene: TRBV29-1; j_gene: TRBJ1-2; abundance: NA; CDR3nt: TGCAGCGTGCTTGAGGGCGATAACTATGGCTACACCTTC; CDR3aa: CSVLEGDNYGYTF
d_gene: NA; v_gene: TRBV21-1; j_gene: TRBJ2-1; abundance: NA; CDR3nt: TGTGCCAGCAGCAGCGGTAGCGGGGGTAAAGACGATGAGCAGTTCTTC; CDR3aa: CASSSGSGGKDDEQFF
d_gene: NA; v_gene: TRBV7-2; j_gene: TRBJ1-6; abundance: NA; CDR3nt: TGTGCCAGCACCCGACAGGTGGGGGGGAATAATTCACCCCTCCACTTT; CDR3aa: CASTRQVGGNNSPLHF
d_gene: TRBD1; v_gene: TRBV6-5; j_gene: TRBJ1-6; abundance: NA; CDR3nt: TGTGCCAGCAGGGACCACAGGGGCAATTCACCCCTCCACTTT; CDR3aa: CASRDHRGNSPLHF
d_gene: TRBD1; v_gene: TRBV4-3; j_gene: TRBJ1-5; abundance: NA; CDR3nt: TGCGCCAGCAGCCAAGTGAGGGGGCTAGGTCAGCCCCAGCATTTT; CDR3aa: CASSQVRGLGQPQHF